Described below is a single TCR beta chain sequence and its context. The sample comes from a study of blood T cell repertoires in COVID-19. Clones were sequenced by immunoSEQ multiplex PCR, and TCRdb holds only the in-frame ones, with some missing. Counted here are about 210,000 clones, 65% to 90% occurring once; the ten biggest clones make up roughly 4.6%. Looked up from germline, CDR1 is LNHDA and CDR2 is SQIVND (reference sequence). The V gene end was trimmed by 0 bases and the J gene end by 8 bases; junction bases not matched to a gene: 4. This CDR3 spans 14 amino acids. The chain employs TRBV19 and TRBJ2-4; 7 positions match TRBD1. The TCR sequence derives from a man aged 45-65 years with COVID-19, enrolled during active disease. The sample consisted of peripheral blood. This chain's CDR3 is CASSIDYRGDIQYF. The CDR3 coding sequence is TGTGCCAGTAGTATAGATTACAGGGGCGACATTCAGTACTTC.